A single sample gave rise to the 13 T cell receptor beta chains below, sequenced in a study of T cell repertoires in cytomegalovirus infection. One entry per CDR3 protein, called by TCRdb with MiXCR from the reads. The sample includes roughly 280,000 distinct CDR3 sequences, approximately 10% of them seen just once. Sequencing was carried out using PBMCs. The receptors were sampled from a human donor in good health (CMV status not recorded). Some clones in this sample may be carry-over from other donors' samples.

This clonotype was picked up many times. The chain couples TRBV6-5 to TRBJ2-5, with 13 bases identical to TRBD2. The V gene end was trimmed by 5 bases and the J gene end by 1 base; junction bases not matched to a gene: 1. Looked up from germline, CDR1 is MNHEY and CDR2 is SVGAGI. This CDR3 has 15 residues. CDR3 protein: CASSRLAGGQETQYF. In DNA form, the CDR3 reads TGTGCCAGCAGTCGACTAGCGGGAGGCCAAGAGACCCAGTACTTC.

This clonotype appeared many times. The chain couples TRBV6-6 to TRBJ2-2; D gene unclear. The CDR3 sequence is 12 residues long. Per germline, CDR1 MNHNY and CDR2 SVGAGI (reference sequence). V lost 3 bases and J lost 6, with 5 bases in between. The CDR3 is CASSYDPGELFF. The DNA for the CDR3 is TGTGCCAGCAGTTATGATCCCGGGGAGCTGTTTTTT.

The chain uses TRBV7-2 and TRBJ2-1; perhaps TRBD1 as D (6 bases). V lost 3 bases to trimming and J lost 7 bases, with 10 bases between them. Germline assignment: CDR1 SGHTA and CDR2 FQGNSA. There are 13 residues in the CDR3. The CDR3 bases are TGTGCCAGCAGCTTGATGGGGGCTAATGAGCAGTTCTTC. Protein: CASSLMGANEQFF.

Comment on this clonotype: This may stem from a read error, because a much larger clone lies one nucleotide away. In this CDR3 the conserved last residue, phenylalanine or tryptophan, is missing, so a read error is likely. This rearrangement joins TRBV7-2 to TRBJ1-2, with D maybe TRBD1 (6 bases). The V gene lost 1 base and the J gene lost 6 bases, with 15 bases spanning the gap. The CDR3 loop spans 15 amino acids. Germline V gene data show CDR1 as SGHTA and CDR2 as FQGNSA. As DNA, the CDR3 is TGTGCCAGCAGCTTAGAAGGTACAGGGTACGATGGCTACACCCTC. Protein product: CASSLEGTGYDGYTL.

The chain joins TRBV20-1 to TRBJ1-6; a possible D gene is TRBD1 (6 bases). Germline V gene data show CDR1 as DFQATT and CDR2 as SNEGSKA (reference sequence). The ends were cut back, 5 bases at V and 0 bases at J, with 11 bases in the middle. This CDR3 has 15 amino acids. CDR3 sequence: CSARDTSSYNSPLHF. The CDR3 DNA reads as TGCAGTGCTCGGGACACGAGCTCCTATAATTCACCCCTCCACTTT.

This clonotype was counted many times. This chain connects TRBV6-5 to TRBJ1-1; D is possibly TRBD1 (6 bases). V was clipped by 0 bases and J by 3 bases, with 14 bases between them. CDR1 is MNHEY and CDR2 is SVGAGI in the germline V gene. The CDR3 is 16 residues long. The CDR3 is CASSYSARQVYTEAFF. The CDR3 nucleotides read TGTGCCAGCAGTTACTCGGCTAGACAGGTTTACACTGAAGCTTTCTTT.

V is TRBV6-2 or TRBV6-3 and J is TRBJ2-7; D not resolved. The CDR3 runs 13 residues. Trimming cost V 6 bases and J 6 bases, with 15 bases left between them. Germline loops: CDR1 MNHEY, CDR2 SVGEGT. The CDR3 loop reads CASRLAPPGEQYF. Written as DNA, the CDR3 is TGTGCCAGCAGGCTCGCGCCGCCGGGCGAGCAGTACTTC.

This clonotype was counted many times. The gene calls are TRBV12-3 or TRBV12-4 and TRBJ2-3, with 14 bases identical to TRBD2. V lost 8 bases and J lost 6; bases outside the gene matches: 19. The CDR3 length is 19 residues. Here the CDR3 DNA reads TGTGCCAGCGCCAGAACCGGGACTAGCGGGAGTATGGCCAGGGATACGCAGTATTTT. Its translation is CASARTGTSGSMARDTQYF.

At least ten counts were recorded for this clonotype. The chain recombines TRBV12-3 or TRBV12-4 with TRBJ2-6; no clear D gene. V dropped 8 bases and J dropped 3 bases, with 5 bases sitting between them. The CDR3 length is 12 residues. The CDR3 DNA reads TGTGCCAGCGCTGTTGGGGCCAACGTCCTGACTTTC. Translated, it gives CASAVGANVLTF.

This clonotype was counted a few times. The genes are TRBV20-1 and TRBJ2-1; 10 positions match TRBD2. CDR1 DFQATT and CDR2 SNEGSKA come from the germline V gene (reference sequence). V gave up 3 bases and J gave up 6 bases; unmatched junction bases: 8. The CDR3 totals 15 residues. CDR3 in DNA: TGCAGTGCTAGGGTTAGCGGGGGGTGGGGCAATGAGCAGTTCTTC. Translated, it gives CSARVSGGWGNEQFF.

This clonotype occurred many times. V is TRBV7-2 and J is TRBJ2-1; TRBD2 aligns across 7 bases. The V gene's germline CDR1 is SGHTA and CDR2 FQGNSA. This CDR3 has 16 residues. The V segment lost 3 bases and the J segment 3 bases; nucleotides outside the gene matches: 8. DNA for the CDR3: TGTGCCAGCAGCTTCCTAGCGGAGTCCCTCTACAATGAGCAGTTCTTC. This gives the protein CASSFLAESLYNEQFF.

There are a few counts of this clonotype. V is TRBV19 and J is TRBJ1-5; TRBD1 aligns across 7 bases. V was pared by 4 bases and J by 1 base, with 13 bases of the junction left unmatched. In germline, CDR1 is LNHDA, CDR2 SQIVND (reference sequence). CDR3 length: 18 residues. The CDR3 DNA is TGTGCCAGTAGTACGACCAGGGGGGGTGTGACAAGCAATCAGCCCCAGCATTTT. Translating it yields CASSTTRGGVTSNQPQHF.

The chain employs TRBV28 and TRBJ2-5; 11 nucleotides line up with TRBD2. CDR1 and CDR2 from the germline V gene are MDHEN and SYDVKM. V shed 3 bases, J shed 5 bases, and the junction held 8 bases outside the gene matches. The CDR3 consists of 16 residues. The CDR3, as DNA: TGTGCCAGCAGTTTGCTAGCGGGGGGTATCCCGGAGACCCAGTACTTC. Its protein is CASSLLAGGIPETQYF.